This TCR beta chain was identified in a study of cytomegalovirus exposure and HLA in healthy donors (TCRdb year 2017). Study-level background: The 500 to 700 repertoires of the first cohort and the approximately 110 validation repertoires were produced on the same platform, according to a later analysis. The study aimed to test whether signatures of past pathogen exposure could be identified by cataloging public T cell receptors. A separate validation cohort of more than 100 different subjects was used in addition to the roughly 670-subject first cohort. High-throughput TCR immunosequencing, statistical association of individual TCRs with disease status, and machine learning were combined to predict cytomegalovirus infection status.

For CDR1 and CDR2, the germline V gene lists SGHAT and FQNNGV. Spanning cysteine to phenylalanine, the CDR3 consists of 17 amino acids. This entry keeps only the CDR3 DNA: 51 bases, framed from base 1. Unmatched junction bases come to 7, with V trimmed by 1 base and J by 5 bases. The donors were included in the validation cohort of some 120 subjects, a group kept apart from the approximately 650-subject first cohort. In regard to this clone: Which antigen it targets is not known. Nothing much larger sits one base from this clone, and base qualities are not available.

Study-wide findings and limitations: A total of about 180 TCR beta chains were listed by the study as associated with cytomegalovirus. A later analysis found that TCRs clustered in the first cohort also tended to co-occur in the approximately 120 validation repertoires, with 94% of cluster scores above 0. It was suggested by the authors that the approach could potentially be generalized to other disease states and immunological phenotypes. The validation cohort had no HLA typing available for a later analysis, so co-occurrence within that cohort was assessed over all 120 or so repertoires. While some public TCRs were present in many individuals, most TCR sequences turned up only very rarely across donors. Cytomegalovirus status was reported to be diagnosed by the classifier with high specificity and sensitivity in both the original and validation cohorts. Three of the identified cytomegalovirus-associated TCR beta chains were confirmed in vitro to be specific for cytomegalovirus antigens.

Library method: the immunoSEQ multiplex PCR assay. Per the original workflow: A statistical classification framework was developed to diagnose cytomegalovirus status using the catalog of TCR beta chain sequences. The immuneACCESS repertoire file appears here via TCRdb, limited to in-frame rearrangements. These files lack a portion of the clones; in checked studies, under half of the deficit traces to unresolved V genes, and the cause of the others is not known. V and J calls and clone size are given by that table; D and trimming were obtained from the DNA. The sample table contains around 150,000 clones; only one count was recorded for about 82% of them. Jointly, the top ten make up approximately 2% of the sample.

Sample: PBMCs. The sequence was obtained from a man aged 25 to 45 in good health and CMV-seropositive. The chain was built from TRBV11-2 and TRBJ2-2; TRBD1 lines up with 10 middle nucleotides. The nucleotide sequence is given as TGTGCCAGCAGCTTAGTCGCCGGACAGGGGGAGACCGGGGAGCTGTTTTTT. Its protein reads: CASSLVAGQGETGELFF.